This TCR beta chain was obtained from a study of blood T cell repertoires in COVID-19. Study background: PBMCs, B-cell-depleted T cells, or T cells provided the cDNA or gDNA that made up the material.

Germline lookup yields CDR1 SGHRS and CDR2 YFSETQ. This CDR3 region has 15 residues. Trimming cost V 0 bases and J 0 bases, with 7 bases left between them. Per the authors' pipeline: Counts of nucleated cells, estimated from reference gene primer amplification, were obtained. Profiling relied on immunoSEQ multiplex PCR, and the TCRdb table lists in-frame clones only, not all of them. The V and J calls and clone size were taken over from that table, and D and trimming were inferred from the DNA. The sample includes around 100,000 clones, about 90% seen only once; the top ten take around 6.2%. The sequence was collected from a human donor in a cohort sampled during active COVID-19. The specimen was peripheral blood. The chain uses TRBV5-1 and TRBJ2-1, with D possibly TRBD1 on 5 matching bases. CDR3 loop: CASSLATDSYNEQFF. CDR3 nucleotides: TGCGCCAGCAGCTTGGCGACAGACTCCTACAATGAGCAGTTCTTC.